This section outlines one T cell receptor beta chain sequence together with its context. Its antigen is unknown. The source of the sample is a study of human CD4 T cells and Enterobacteriaceae. Study-level results: Matching to same-donor CFSE-low cultures alone inferred ex vivo clonotype reactivity.

After removal of 1 base from V and 3 bases from J, the junction contained 5 bases not matched to a gene. Per germline, CDR1 SGHDT and CDR2 YYEEEE. This CDR3 is 16 amino acids long. Using immunoSEQ multiplex PCR, the repertoire was profiled, and TCRdb retains in-frame clones only, with some absent. The table records 27,000 or so clones, approximately 82% of them present only once. Sorting took every CD4+ cell except CD45RA+CCR7+CD95- naive cells, reaching over 98% purity. Sorted cells lacked CD8+, CD14+, CD16+, CD56+, CD19+ and CD25-bright cells. The sequence was collected from a human donor in good health. The sequenced sample was memory CD4+ T cells from blood. The chain carries TRBV5-6 and TRBJ2-1, with TRBD1 matching over 9 bases. This CDR3 is CASSLSGQGIYNEQFF. CDR3 DNA sequence: TGTGCCAGCAGCTTGTCGGGACAGGGAATCTACAATGAGCAGTTCTTC.